This T cell receptor beta chain was captured by sequencing in a study of blood T cell repertoires in COVID-19. TCRdb's table, derived via immunoSEQ multiplex PCR, lists solely in-frame clones and lacks some. The profile shows 55,000 to 90,000 clones, 75% to 90% of them singletons. The CDR3 is 13 residues long. CDR1 MNHNS and CDR2 SASEGT come from the germline V gene. Trimming shortened V by 2 bases and J by 1 base, and 5 bases separated the two germline ends. The rearrangement links TRBV6-1 to TRBJ1-1, with unresolved D. Input material: peripheral blood. The source is a woman aged 80 or over with active or convalescent COVID-19. The CDR3 spells CASSEQANTEAFF. The CDR3 DNA sequence: TGTGCCAGCAGTGAACAGGCGAACACTGAAGCTTTCTTT.